This is a list of T cell receptor beta chains from one sample in a study of blood T cell repertoires in COVID-19. Clones were read by immunoSEQ multiplex PCR, and TCRdb kept only the in-frame ones, dropping some. The profile covers 150,000 to 200,000 clones, with roughly 90% appearing a single time and roughly a sixth taken by the ten largest. The sequenced material came from peripheral blood. Source of these receptors: a man between 60 and 70 years old with active or convalescent COVID-19. Each CDR3 is given with its conserved first and last residue. The D gene is left open where the match is weak. Size tells how often a clone was seen (once, few, many) or the class of an expanded clone, and some rows leave it out.

-	-	TRBJ1-1	TRBV11-2	CASSLDSRIEAFF	TGTGCCAGCAGCTTAGATTCGAGGATTGAAGCTTTCTTT
-	TRBD2	TRBJ2-3	TRBV10-2	CASSEDKAGVKSDTQYF	TGCGCCAGCAGTGAAGACAAAGCGGGAGTTAAGTCAGATACGCAGTATTTT
-	-	TRBJ1-1	TRBV18	CASSPGIRNTEAFF	TGTGCCAGCTCCCCGGGAATCAGGAACACTGAAGCTTTCTTT
-	TRBD1	TRBJ1-2	TRBV9	CASTQTGNGGYTF	TGTGCCAGCACCCAGACAGGGAATGGTGGCTACACCTTC
few	-	TRBJ2-7	TRBV6-5	CATQTGSALVWEQYF	TGTGCCACTCAAACAGGGTCCGCCCTCGTGTGGGAGCAGTACTTC
-	-	TRBJ2-3	TRBV19	CASSIYRVTYTDTQYF	TGTGCCAGTAGCATCTACAGGGTAACCTACACAGATACGCAGTATTTT
-	-	TRBJ1-1	TRBV27	CASSRVDGNTEAFF	TGTGCCAGCAGCCGGGTGGATGGGAACACTGAAGCTTTCTTT
-	TRBD1	TRBJ1-2	TRBV27	CASSEIRGRGYTF	TGTGCCAGCAGTGAGATTAGGGGGCGCGGCTACACCTTC
-	-	TRBJ2-3	TRBV7-9	CASSPPLRLTDTQYF	TGTGCCAGCAGCCCCCCCCTCCGACTCACAGATACGCAGTATTTT
once	-	TRBJ1-3	TRBV6-5	CASSYTGMGGNTIYF	TGTGCCAGCAGTTACACGGGGATGGGCGGAAACACCATATATTTT
-	-	TRBJ1-1	TRBV10-3	CAISGEVVTEAFF	TGTGCCATCAGTGGGGAGGTTGTCACTGAAGCTTTCTTT
-	-	TRBJ1-2	TRBV10-1	CASSEKSSYGYTF	TGCGCCAGCAGTGAGAAGTCCAGCTATGGCTACACCTTC
-	-	TRBJ1-1	TRBV6-6	CASSYQAPNTEAFF	TGTGCCAGCAGTTACCAGGCACCGAACACTGAAGCTTTCTTT
-	-	TRBJ1-2	TRBV2	CASTTGEANYGYTF	TGTGCCAGTACGACAGGTGAAGCTAACTATGGCTACACCTTC
-	-	TRBJ1-1	TRBV10-3	CAISNRLNTEAFF	TGTGCCATCAGTAACAGATTGAACACTGAAGCTTTCTTT
-	-	TRBJ1-5	TRBV12-3/TRBV12-4	CASTVWAQPQHF	TGTGCCAGCACTGTATGGGCTCAGCCCCAGCATTTT
-	-	TRBJ1-6	TRBV11-2	CASSFAGLDSPLHF	TGTGCCAGCAGCTTCGCAGGGTTGGATTCACCCCTCCACTTT
-	TRBD1	TRBJ2-5	TRBV6-5	CASSYLQGAGETQYF	TGTGCCAGCAGTTACTTACAGGGGGCTGGAGAGACCCAGTACTTC
-	TRBD2	TRBJ2-4	TRBV3-1/TRBV3-2	CASSQLAGGEAKNIQYF	TGTGCCAGCAGCCAACTAGCGGGGGGGGAGGCCAAAAACATTCAGTACTTC
-	-	TRBJ1-5	TRBV5-1	CASSPQSGNNQPQHF	TGCGCCAGCAGCCCCCAATCGGGTAACAATCAGCCCCAGCATTTT
-	-	TRBJ2-7	TRBV27	CASRTGLREQYF	TGTGCCAGCAGAACTGGACTTAGAGAGCAGTACTTC
-	-	TRBJ1-5	TRBV20-1	CSASRDRDQPQHF	TGCAGTGCTAGTCGAGACAGAGATCAGCCCCAGCATTTT
few	-	TRBJ2-7	TRBV10-2	CASNHRDEQYF	TGCGCCAGCAACCACAGGGACGAGCAGTACTTC
-	-	TRBJ2-2	TRBV3-1/TRBV3-2	CASSQGGGAHTRELFF	TGTGCCAGCAGCCAAGGGGGAGGAGCTCACACCCGGGAGCTGTTTTTT
-	-	TRBJ1-1	TRBV15	CATSKRGGPANTEAFF	TGTGCCACCAGCAAGAGGGGGGGTCCGGCGAACACTGAAGCTTTCTTT
-	-	TRBJ2-3	TRBV7-9	CASSSPEGTATDTQYF	TGTGCCAGCAGCTCCCCGGAGGGGACGGCAACAGATACGCAGTATTTT
-	-	TRBJ2-7	TRBV30	CAWKSPGQLYEQYF	TGTGCCTGGAAAAGTCCGGGACAACTATACGAGCAGTACTTC
-	TRBD2	TRBJ2-3	TRBV5-4	CASSSGTLTDTQYF	TGTGCCAGCAGCAGCGGGACTCTCACAGATACGCAGTATTTT
-	-	TRBJ1-4	TRBV19	CASSTGDLGVITTNEKLFF	TGTGCCAGTAGTACGGGGGATCTAGGGGTTATAACAACTAATGAAAAACTGTTTTTT
-	TRBD1	TRBJ1-2	TRBV3-1/TRBV3-2	CASSQGDRADGYTF	TGTGCCAGCAGCCAGGGTGACAGGGCGGATGGCTACACCTTC
-	-	TRBJ1-6	TRBV2	CASSNTGGTSPLHF	TGTGCCAGCAGCAATACCGGCGGGACCTCACCCCTCCACTTT
-	-	TRBJ2-7	TRBV12-3/TRBV12-4	CASSLHNEQYF	TGTGCCAGCAGTCTCCACAACGAGCAGTACTTC
-	TRBD1	TRBJ1-1	TRBV19	CASSMWGDRGVSEAFF	TGTGCCAGTAGTATGTGGGGGGACAGGGGTGTGAGTGAAGCTTTCTTT
-	TRBD1	TRBJ1-5	TRBV5-1	CASSLEQGGQPQHF	TGCGCCAGCAGCTTGGAGCAGGGGGGCCAGCCCCAGCATTTT
many	-	TRBJ1-1	TRBV7-6	CASSSTAGGLNTEAFF	TGTGCCAGCAGTTCAACGGCGGGGGGACTGAACACTGAAGCTTTCTTT
-	-	TRBJ2-6	TRBV10-1	CASSDSSSGANVLTF	TGCGCCAGCAGTGACTCCAGCTCTGGGGCCAACGTCCTGACTTTC